These 6 T cell receptor beta chains originate from one sample sequenced in a study of T cell repertoires in cytomegalovirus infection. TCRdb reprocessed the reads with MiXCR, giving one entry per CDR3 protein. This sample yields around 530,000 distinct CDR3 sequences, of which more than 20% are seen a single time; less than 15% belongs to the top ten. The sample consisted of PBMCs. These receptors were taken from a human donor in good health (CMV status not recorded). Some clones in this sample may be carry-over from other donors' samples.

The chain is built from TRBV7-3 and TRBJ2-5, with D possibly called TRBD1 or TRBD2 (5 bases each). Germline V gives CDR1 SGHTA, CDR2 FQGTGA. Trimming shortened V by 0 bases and J by 5 bases, and 10 bases separated the two germline ends. The CDR3 totals 14 residues. The CDR3: CASSLTGELETQYF. The CDR3 DNA is TGTGCCAGCAGCTTAACGGGGGAATTGGAGACCCAGTACTTC. Full variable domain (missing parts from reference TRBV7-3 and TRBJ2-5): GAGVSQTPSNKVTEKGKYVELRCDPISGHTALYWYRQSLGQGPEFLIYFQGTGAADDSGLPNDRFFAVRPEGSVSTLKIQRTERGDSAVYLCASSLTGELETQYFGPGTRLLVL.

The chain recombines TRBV9 with TRBJ2-1; no firm D call. The germline V and J ends were trimmed by 0 bases and 8 bases, with 15 bases remaining between them. The CDR3 covers 15 residues. Germline V lookup: CDR1 SGDLS, CDR2 YYNGEE. For the CDR3, the DNA is TGTGCCAGCAGCGTAGGTGGCCCGGCCACCGATGAGCAGTTCTTC. It yields the protein CASSVGGPATDEQFF. Full variable domain (remainder filled in from reference TRBV9 and TRBJ2-1): DSGVTQTPKHLITATGQRVTLRCSPRSGDLSVYWYQQSLDQGLQFLIQYYNGEERAKGNILERFSAQQFPDLHSELNLSSLELGDSALYFCASSVGGPATDEQFFGPGTRLTVL.

The chain is built from TRBV5-4 and TRBJ2-7; D is uncertain. Trimming left V 0 bases short and J 6 bases short, with 4 bases between. Germline-derived CDR1 and CDR2 are SGHNT and YYREEE (reference sequence). The CDR3 loop spans 11 amino acids. The CDR3 DNA reads as TGTGCCAGCAGCTTGGGAGGCGAGCAGTACGTC. This translates into CASSLGGEQYV.

The gene calls are TRBV9 and TRBJ2-1; 8 bases are a match to TRBD2. J was trimmed by 8 bases and V by 3 bases; bases with no gene match: 10. The CDR3 runs to 15 residues. Germline loops: CDR1 SGDLS, CDR2 YYNGEE. Here the CDR3 DNA reads TGTGCCAGCAGCGCTAAACTAGCGGTATACGATGAGCAGTTCTTC. Translation gives CASSAKLAVYDEQFF.

The chain carries TRBV6-2 or TRBV6-3 and TRBJ2-2; D is possibly TRBD1 or TRBD2 (5 bases each). V lost 0 bases, J lost 7 bases, and 9 bases lay in between. The CDR3 consists of 14 residues. CDR1 MNHEY and CDR2 SVGEGT come from the germline V gene. The CDR3 DNA sequence: TGTGCCAGCAGTTACTCCGGGACCAGCGGGGAGCTGTTTTTT. Amino acid sequence: CASSYSGTSGELFF.

This clonotype has a single count. The V call is TRBV12-3 or TRBV12-4, the J call TRBJ2-7, with unresolved D. There are 12 residues in the CDR3. V was clipped by 1 base and J by 3 bases, with 4 bases between them. The CDR3 loop reads CASSLEHYEQYF. The CDR3 bases are TGTGCCAGCAGTTTAGAGCACTACGAGCAGTACTTC.